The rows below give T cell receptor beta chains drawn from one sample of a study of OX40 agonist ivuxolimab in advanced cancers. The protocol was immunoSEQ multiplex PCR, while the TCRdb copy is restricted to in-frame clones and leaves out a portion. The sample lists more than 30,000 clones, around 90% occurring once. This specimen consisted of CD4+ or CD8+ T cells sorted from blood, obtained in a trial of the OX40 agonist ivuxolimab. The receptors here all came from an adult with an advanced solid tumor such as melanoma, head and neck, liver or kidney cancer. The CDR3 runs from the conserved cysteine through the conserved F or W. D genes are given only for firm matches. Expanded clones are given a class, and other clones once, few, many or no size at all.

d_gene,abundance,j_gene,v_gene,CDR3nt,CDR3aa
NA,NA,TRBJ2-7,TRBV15,TGTGCCACCTCAGGCCCGCGTAGCACGCGGGGCTACGAGCAGTACTTC,CATSGPRSTRGYEQYF
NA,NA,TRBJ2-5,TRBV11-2,TGTGCCAGCAGGTTACAGGGTTCTGAGACCCAGTACTTC,CASRLQGSETQYF
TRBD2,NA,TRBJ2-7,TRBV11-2,TGTGCCAGCAGCTTAGCGCTCGGGGGGAGCTCCTACGAGCAGTACTTC,CASSLALGGSSYEQYF
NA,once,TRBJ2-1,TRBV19,TGTGCCAGTAGTATAGGGACGGTCCGCAATGAGCAGTTCTTC,CASSIGTVRNEQFF
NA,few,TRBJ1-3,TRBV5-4,TGTGCCAGCAGCTTGGGAGCTCCTAGCTCTGGAAACACCATATATTTT,CASSLGAPSSGNTIYF
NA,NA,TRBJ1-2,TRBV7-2,TGTGCCAGCAGCTTAGTCGGCTCTCGGGGCTACACCTTC,CASSLVGSRGYTF
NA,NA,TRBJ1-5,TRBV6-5,TGTGCCAGCAGTCCGGGCTCCCCCCAGCATTTT,CASSPGSPQHF
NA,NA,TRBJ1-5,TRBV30,TGTGCCTGGAGTGGGATAGCGGCCAATCAGCCCCAGCATTTT,CAWSGIAANQPQHF
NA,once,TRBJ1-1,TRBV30,TGTGCCTGGAGTAGAAGCACTGAAGCTTTCTTT,CAWSRSTEAFF
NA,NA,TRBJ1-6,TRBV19,TGTGCCAGCCATGGCGGTTCCTCCGGTAATTCACCCCTCCACTTT,CASHGGSSGNSPLHF
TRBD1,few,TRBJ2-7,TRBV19,TGTGCCAGTACCATCGGGACAGGGTCGTCCTACGAGCAGTACTTC,CASTIGTGSSYEQYF
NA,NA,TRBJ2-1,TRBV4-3,TGCGCCAGCAGCCAAGATCCTCAGTATGGAGGCAATGAGCAGTTCTTC,CASSQDPQYGGNEQFF
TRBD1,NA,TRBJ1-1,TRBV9,TGTGCCAGCAGCCCCACAGGGGAGAACACTGAAGCTTTCTTT,CASSPTGENTEAFF
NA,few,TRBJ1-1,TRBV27,TGTGCCAGCAGCCCCATGGGAGCTGAAGCTTTCTTT,CASSPMGAEAFF
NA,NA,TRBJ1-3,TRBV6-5,TGTGCCAGCAGTGGTTTGAGCTCTGGAAACACCATATATTTT,CASSGLSSGNTIYF
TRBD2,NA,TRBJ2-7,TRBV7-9,TGTGCCAGCAGCCCAGAGGCGGGAGAGGGGTCGTACTTC,CASSPEAGEGSYF
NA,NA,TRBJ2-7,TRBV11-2,TGTGCCAGCAGACTGATGGGAGGCTCCTACGAGCAGTACTTC,CASRLMGGSYEQYF
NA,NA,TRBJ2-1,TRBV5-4,TGTGCCAGCAGCTCTAAGAGTAGTGAGCAGTTCTTC,CASSSKSSEQFF
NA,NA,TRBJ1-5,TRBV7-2,TGTGCCAGCAGCTACAGGGTCCGTAGCAATCAGCCCCAGCATTTT,CASSYRVRSNQPQHF
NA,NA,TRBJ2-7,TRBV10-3,TGTGCCATCAGTGAGCACCCCGGACACACCTACGAGCAGTACTTC,CAISEHPGHTYEQYF
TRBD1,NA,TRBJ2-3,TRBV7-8,TGTGCCAGCAGACGCACCCGGGACAGGGGGCTGGGAGATACGCAGTATTTT,CASRRTRDRGLGDTQYF
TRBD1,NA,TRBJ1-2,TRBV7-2,TGTGCCAGCAGCCCCGCCCGGACAGGGTACGGCTACACCTTC,CASSPARTGYGYTF
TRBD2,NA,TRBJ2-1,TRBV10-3,TGTGCCATCAGCGGACTAGCGGGAGCGTCCTACAATGAGCAGTTCTTC,CAISGLAGASYNEQFF
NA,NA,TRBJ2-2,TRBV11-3,TGTGCCAGCAGCTTTAGACAGTCGAACACCGGGGAGCTGTTTTTT,CASSFRQSNTGELFF
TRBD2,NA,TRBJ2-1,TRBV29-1,TGCAGCGTTGACGACCCTAGCGGGGGTGTGGGTGAGCAGTTCTTC,CSVDDPSGGVGEQFF
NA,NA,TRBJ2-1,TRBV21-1,TGTGCCAGCACCAAAGGGACAATCGAGGCGGGAGAGGAAAATGAGCAGTTCTTC,CASTKGTIEAGEENEQFF
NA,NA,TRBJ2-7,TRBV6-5,TGTGCCAGCAGTTACTCTATTCTGGGGAGCTCCTACGAGCAGTACTTC,CASSYSILGSSYEQYF
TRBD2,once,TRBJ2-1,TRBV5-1,TGCGCCAGCAGCTCACTAGCGGACTGGGCCCTGGAGCAGTTCTTC,CASSSLADWALEQFF